What follows are 17 T cell receptor beta chains derived from one specimen sequenced in a study of blood T cell repertoires in COVID-19 (dated by TCRdb to the early 2020s). The method was the immunoSEQ multiplex PCR assay. What TCRdb holds here is the immuneACCESS table cut down to in-frame rearrangements. Part of the clones is not present; checked against another copy, under half of the missing clones reflect an unresolved V gene, and the others are unexplained. Across this sample there are 70,000 to 100,000 clones, with around 67% seen only once. Around 23% of the sample is held by the ten biggest clonotypes. Source material: peripheral blood. The receptors were sampled from a woman between 55 and 75 years old in a cohort sampled during active or convalescent COVID-19.

The gene calls are TRBV28 and TRBJ2-5; 10 bases line up with TRBD2. Germline V lookup: CDR1 MDHEN, CDR2 SYDVKM. The CDR3 extends over 16 amino acids. Trimming took 3 bases from V and 2 from J; bases not matched to a gene: 6. The CDR3 loop is CASSLRPGLAQETQYF. CDR3 coding DNA: TGTGCCAGCAGTTTGCGACCGGGACTAGCGCAAGAGACCCAGTACTTC. The full variable domain, rest sourced from reference TRBV28 and TRBJ2-5, is DVKVTQSSRYLVKRTGEKVFLECVQDMDHENMFWYRQDPGLGLRLIYFSYDVKMKEKGDIPEGYSVSREKKERFSLILESASTNQTSMYLCASSLRPGLAQETQYFGPGTRLLVL.

The gene calls are TRBV3-1 (or the pseudogene TRBV3-2) and TRBJ1-6; D gene uncertain. CDR3 length: 16 amino acids. V was trimmed by 2 bases and J by 3 bases, leaving 11 bases between them. The germline V gene has CDR1 LGHDT and CDR2 YNNKEL (reference sequence). CDR3 in amino acids: CASSQSGTGYNSPLHF. CDR3 in DNA: TGTGCCAGCAGCCAAAGTGGAACGGGCTATAATTCACCCCTCCACTTT.

The sample holds one count of this clone. The chain carries TRBV18 and TRBJ2-6; perhaps TRBD2 as D (5 bases). CDR1 is KGHSH, CDR2 LQKENI, per germline. There are 18 residues in the CDR3. Trimming stripped 2 bases from V and 2 bases from J, with 16 bases between. Here the CDR3 DNA reads TGTGCCAGCTCACCAAGGCCCGACGCGGGCACTGGGGCCAACGTCCTGACTTTC. Translating gives CASSPRPDAGTGANVLTF.

A note on this clone: One end of the junction is discordant with germline, which a read error may explain. This chain connects TRBV7-8 to TRBJ1-2; 8 positions agree with TRBD1. CDR1 is SGHVS and CDR2 is FQNEAQ in the germline V gene. The CDR3 is made up of 14 amino acids. The CDR3, as DNA: TGTGCCAGCAGCTGGACAGGGAATGGCGATGGCCACACCTTC. It is translated as CASSWTGNGDGHTF.

J is TRBJ2-7 and V is TRBV5-4; perhaps TRBD1 as D (6 bases). Germline values: CDR1 SGHNT, CDR2 YYREEE (reference sequence). This CDR3 spans 13 amino acids. Trimming took off 2 bases at V and 2 bases at J, with 8 bases between the two ends. The CDR3 region has the DNA TGTGCCAGCAGCTTTCAGGGGACCTACGAGCAGTACTTC. This encodes CASSFQGTYEQYF.

The chain recombines TRBV5-1 with TRBJ2-7; the D is unclear. Deletions cut 3 bases from V and 2 bases from J, with 9 bases between. The CDR3 is made up of 13 amino acids. Germline lookup yields CDR1 SGHRS and CDR2 YFSETQ. In DNA, the CDR3 is TGCGCCAGCAGCTCGGGTTCTACCTACGAGCAGTACTTC. Protein product: CASSSGSTYEQYF. Filled out from reference TRBV5-1 and TRBJ2-7, the complete variable domain reads KAGVTQTPRYLIKTRGQQVTLSCSPISGHRSVSWYQQTPGQGLQFLFEYFSETQRNKGNFPGRFSGRQFSNSRSEMNVSTLELGDSALYLCASSSGSTYEQYFGPGTRLTVT.

The CDR3 loop is CASSSGPGLRDEQFF. DNA for the CDR3: TGTGCCAGCAGCTCCGGACCCGGACTTAGAGATGAGCAGTTCTTC. V gene TRBV7-3 combines with J gene TRBJ2-1; a weak D match, TRBD2 (5 bases). Deletions cut 4 bases from V and 8 bases from J, with 18 bases between. Per the germline V gene, CDR1 is SGHTA and CDR2 is FQGTGA. The CDR3 has 15 residues.

The gene calls are TRBV11-1 and TRBJ2-5, with no clear D. CDR1 and CDR2 from the germline V gene are SGHAT and FQDESV (reference sequence). This CDR3 has 12 residues. Trimming removed 3 bases at V and 5 bases at J, with 7 bases between. This CDR3 reads CASSFNRETQYF. CDR3 nucleotide sequence: TGTGCCAGCAGCTTTAATCGGGAGACCCAGTACTTC. The full variable domain, its missing parts supplied by reference TRBV11-1 and TRBJ2-5, is EAEVAQSPRYKITEKSQAVAFWCDPISGHATLYWYRQILGQGPELLVQFQDESVVDDSQLPKDRFSAERLKGVDSTLKIQPAELGDSAMYLCASSFNRETQYFGPGTRLLVL.

This rearrangement joins TRBV5-4 to TRBJ2-5; D is unresolved. CDR1 and CDR2 from the germline V gene are SGHNT and YYREEE (reference sequence). CDR3 length equals 15 residues. The V end was cut by 2 bases, the J end by 5 bases, with 16 bases between. The CDR3 DNA reads as TGTGCCAGCAGCTTTCCTACCTTCGGGTCCGAGACCCAGTACTTC. As protein: CASSFPTFGSETQYF.

This chain uses TRBV6-5 with TRBJ2-7; D perhaps matches TRBD2 (5 bases). The germline gives CDR1 MNHEY, CDR2 SVGAGI. CDR3 length: 15 residues. V was pared by 5 bases and J by 4 bases, with 18 bases between. The CDR3 DNA sequence: TGTGCCAGCAGTCTCGGGGTAGGGATCCCTTACGAGCAGTACTTC. Encoded protein: CASSLGVGIPYEQYF.

The V gene is TRBV5-1, the J gene TRBJ1-2; 10 nucleotides agree with TRBD1. CDR3 length: 18 amino acids. V lost 1 base to trimming and J lost 4 bases; unmatched junction nucleotides: 13. The germline V gene has CDR1 SGHRS and CDR2 YFSETQ. CDR3 sequence reads: CASSLLGTGALAGYGYTF. In DNA, the CDR3 is TGCGCCAGCAGCTTGCTCGGGACAGGGGCCCTGGCCGGCTATGGCTACACCTTC.

The chain has TRBV3-1 (or the pseudogene TRBV3-2) and TRBJ2-1, with D possibly being TRBD2 (6 bases). Per the germline V gene, CDR1 is LGHDT and CDR2 is YNNKEL (reference sequence). The CDR3 spans 16 residues. The V end was cut by 5 bases, the J end by 4 bases, with 18 bases between. Here the CDR3 DNA reads TGTGCCAGCAGCTCGCCTCTAGGGGAGGAATACAATGAGCAGTTCTTC. It translates to CASSSPLGEEYNEQFF.

The V gene is TRBV19, the J gene TRBJ1-1, with 8 bases that match TRBD1. There are 15 residues in the CDR3. CDR1 is LNHDA, CDR2 SQIVND, per germline (reference sequence). Losses at the gene ends were 8 bases for V and 1 base for J; bases not matched to a gene: 9. CDR3 residues: CASHNTGTGNTEAFF. The CDR3 bases are TGTGCCAGTCATAATACCGGGACAGGGAACACTGAAGCTTTCTTT.

The chain has TRBV2 and TRBJ2-5; D perhaps matches TRBD2 (5 bases). With 4 bases removed from V and 2 bases from J, the gap between germline ends came to 14 bases. From germline, CDR1 is SNHLY and CDR2 FYNNEI. This CDR3 region has 15 residues. The CDR3 coding sequence is TGTGCCAGCAGTGCAGTCGGAAGGACTCAAGAGACCCAGTACTTC. It encodes CASSAVGRTQETQYF.

The J gene is TRBJ2-2, the V gene TRBV5-8; 12 bases match TRBD2. J gave up 6 bases and V 4 bases, and 1 base lay outside the gene matches. Germline V gene data show CDR1 as SGHTS and CDR2 as YDEGEE. The CDR3 extends over 14 amino acids. The CDR3 reads CASSLAGGPGELFF. The CDR3 nucleotides are TGTGCCAGCAGCCTAGCGGGGGGGCCCGGGGAGCTGTTTTTT. Using reference TRBV5-8 and TRBJ2-2 for the parts outside the CDR3, the full variable domain is EAGVTQSPTHLIKTRGQQATLRCSPISGHTSVYWYQQALGLGLQFLLWYDEGEERNRGNFPPRFSGRQFPNYSSELNVNALELEDSALYLCASSLAGGPGELFFGEGSRLTVL.

This rearrangement joins TRBV2 to TRBJ2-1; 9 bases fit TRBD2. The CDR3 is 16 residues long. The J segment lost 6 bases and the V segment lost 5 bases, leaving 11 bases of the junction unmatched. CDR1 is SNHLY, CDR2 FYNNEI, per germline. The CDR3 nucleotides read TGTGCCAGCAGTCCTCGGGGTAGCGGGGGTATCAATGAGCAGTTCTTC. Translated, it gives CASSPRGSGGINEQFF.

This sequence joins TRBV6-1 and TRBJ1-6; the D is unclear. Germline lookup yields CDR1 MNHNS and CDR2 SASEGT. The ends were cut back, 0 bases at V and 9 bases at J, with 12 bases in the middle. This CDR3 is built from 15 residues. In nucleotides, the CDR3 is TGTGCCAGCAGTGAAGCTTCCCCCCGTAGTTCACCCCTCCACTTT. Its protein product is CASSEASPRSSPLHF.